The clone carrying this TCR beta chain was seen at least ten times. Its antigen is still unknown. The V end was cut by 5 bases, the J end by 3 bases, with 23 bases between. Germline V lookup: CDR1 MNHNS, CDR2 SASEGT. The CDR3 totals 18 residues. cDNA synthesis was performed by 5'RACE with 10-nucleotide random UMIs. MiXCR, run by TCRdb on the 5' RACE reads, gives a single entry per CDR3 protein. Of about 31,000 distinct CDR3 sequences in the sample, about 3.8% were seen once. This specimen belongs to a study of neurological immune-mediated disorders. Notes on the study in general: CDR3 amino acid sequences of expanded clones were not shared across subjects, a result suggesting private repertoires in all groups.

Sequences were obtained from CD4+ T cells from blood. This TCR was recovered from a woman aged 40 to 55 in good health. This rearrangement joins TRBV6-1 to TRBJ1-5, with D perhaps TRBD1 (6 bases). CDR3 loop: CASSPIGSAQGANQPQHF. Here the CDR3 DNA reads TGTGCCAGCAGTCCGATAGGGAGCGCACAGGGTGCCAATCAGCCCCAGCATTTT.